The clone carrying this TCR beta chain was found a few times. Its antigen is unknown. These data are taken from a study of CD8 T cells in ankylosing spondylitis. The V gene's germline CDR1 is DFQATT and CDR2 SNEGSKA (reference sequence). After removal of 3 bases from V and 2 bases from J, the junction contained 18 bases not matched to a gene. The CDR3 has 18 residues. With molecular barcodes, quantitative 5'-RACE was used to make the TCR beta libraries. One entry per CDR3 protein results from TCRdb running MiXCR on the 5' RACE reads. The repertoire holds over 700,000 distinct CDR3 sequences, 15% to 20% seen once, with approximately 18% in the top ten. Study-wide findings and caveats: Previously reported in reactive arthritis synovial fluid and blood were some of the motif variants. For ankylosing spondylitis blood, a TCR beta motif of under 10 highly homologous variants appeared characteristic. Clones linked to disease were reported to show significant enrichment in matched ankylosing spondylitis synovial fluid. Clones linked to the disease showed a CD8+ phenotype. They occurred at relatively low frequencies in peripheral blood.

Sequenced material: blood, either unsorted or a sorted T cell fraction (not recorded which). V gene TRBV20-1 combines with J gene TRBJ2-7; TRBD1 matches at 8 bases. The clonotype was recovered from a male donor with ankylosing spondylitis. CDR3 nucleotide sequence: TGCAGTGCTAGTAATTTCCAAGAGATGAGGACAGGGCCCTACGAGCAGTACTTC. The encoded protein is CSASNFQEMRTGPYEQYF.